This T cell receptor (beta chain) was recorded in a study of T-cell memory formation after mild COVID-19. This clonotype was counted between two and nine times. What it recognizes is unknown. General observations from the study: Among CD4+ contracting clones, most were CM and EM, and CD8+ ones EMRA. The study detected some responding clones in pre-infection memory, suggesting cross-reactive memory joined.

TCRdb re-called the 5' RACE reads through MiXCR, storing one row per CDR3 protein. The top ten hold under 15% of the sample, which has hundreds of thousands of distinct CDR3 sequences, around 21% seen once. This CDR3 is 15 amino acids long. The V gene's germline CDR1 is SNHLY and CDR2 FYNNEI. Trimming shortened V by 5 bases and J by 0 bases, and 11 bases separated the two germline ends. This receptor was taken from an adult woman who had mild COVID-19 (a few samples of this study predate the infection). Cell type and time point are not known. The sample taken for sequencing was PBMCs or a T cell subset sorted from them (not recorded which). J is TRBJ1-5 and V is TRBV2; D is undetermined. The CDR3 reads CASSRPAYSNQPQHF. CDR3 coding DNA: TGTGCCAGCAGTCGTCCTGCTTATAGCAATCAGCCCCAGCATTTT.